These 7 T cell receptor beta chains share one sample of origin, sequenced in a study of vaccination and CD4 T cells after COVID-19. Sequencing of the DNA from cultured CD4+ T cells was carried out with the Oncomine TCR Beta short-read assay. TCRdb independently ran MiXCR on the PCR reads; one entry per CDR3 protein. The sample consists of approximately 13,000 distinct CDR3 sequences, approximately 55% of them appearing once. The treatment: approximately 9-day PBMC culture with coronavirus spike peptide pools or control peptides (ViraFEST assay). The antigens for these receptors are not known. Specimen: CD4+ T cells from blood, cultured in vitro. All receptors come from a human donor who had recovered from COVID-19.

The rearrangement joins TRBV7-7 to TRBJ2-1; TRBD2 agrees at 7 bases. With 5 bases clipped from V and 10 bases from J, the junction kept 14 bases outside the gene matches. The CDR3 length is 15 residues. CDR1 is SSHAT and CDR2 is FNYEAQ in the germline V gene (reference sequence). CDR3 in DNA: TGTGCCAGCAGCCCGGGAGGCGCGGGAGTACAAGAGCAGTTCTTC. This codes for CASSPGGAGVQEQFF.

This clonotype has a handful of counts. The V gene is TRBV20-1, the J gene TRBJ2-3; D is possibly TRBD1 or TRBD2 (5 bases each). This CDR3 is built from 14 residues. Trimming shortened V by 3 bases and J by 4 bases, and 14 bases separated the two germline ends. Looked up from germline, CDR1 is DFQATT and CDR2 is SNEGSKA (reference sequence). The CDR3 DNA sequence: TGCAGTGCTAGTTGGGGGAGAGGCTCAGATACGCAGTATTTT. Amino acid sequence: CSASWGRGSDTQYF.

This chain uses TRBV9 with TRBJ2-7, with 8 bases fitting TRBD2. The V gene's germline CDR1 is SGDLS and CDR2 YYNGEE. The CDR3 loop spans 15 amino acids. V lost 5 bases and J lost 2; bases outside the gene matches: 9. The CDR3 protein is CASSFSGGNPYEQYF. The CDR3 DNA is TGTGCCAGCAGTTTTTCGGGGGGGAACCCCTACGAGCAGTACTTC.

The rearrangement uses TRBV28 and TRBJ2-3, with D maybe TRBD1 (5 bases). The germline gives CDR1 MDHEN, CDR2 SYDVKM. V was clipped by 6 bases and J by 6 bases, with 28 bases between them. This CDR3 has 18 amino acids. The DNA for the CDR3 is TGTGCCAGCAGCAGTCGTTTTGACTGGGGCGGACCTACGGATACGCAGTATTTT. This translates into CASSSRFDWGGPTDTQYF.

V usage is TRBV6-1 and J usage is TRBJ2-2, with 9 bases matching TRBD1. Germline V gene data show CDR1 as MNHNS and CDR2 as SASEGT. The V segment lost 6 bases and the J segment 6 bases; nucleotides outside the gene matches: 2. The CDR3 extends over 13 amino acids. In nucleotides, the CDR3 is TGTGCCAGCAGAAGACAGGGGGCCGGGGAGCTGTTTTTT. Its protein product is CASRRQGAGELFF.

This clonotype was seen a handful of times. This CDR3 reads CASSLREGDQPQHF. For the CDR3, the DNA is TGCGCCAGCAGCCTACGAGAGGGAGATCAGCCCCAGCATTTT. The chain couples TRBV4-1 to TRBJ1-5, with D uncertain. Trimming left V 4 bases short and J 5 bases short, with 12 bases between. The germline CDR1 and CDR2 sequences are MGHRA and YSYEKL. The CDR3 loop spans 14 amino acids.

This chain joins TRBV30 and TRBJ2-4; TRBD1 is a possible D gene (6 bases). The CDR3 has 14 residues. V dropped 4 bases and J dropped 9 bases, with 19 bases sitting between them. Germline CDR1 GTSNPN, CDR2 SVGIG (reference sequence). The CDR3 reads CAWTTDFRGGIQYF. CDR3 DNA sequence: TGTGCCTGGACCACGGACTTCAGGGGTGGCATTCAGTACTTC.